This T cell receptor beta chain was sequenced in a study of identical twins. A single record per CDR3 protein comes from TCRdb applying MiXCR to the 5' RACE reads. This table holds a few hundred thousand distinct CDR3 sequences, approximately 7.1% found once. Trimming cost V 0 bases and J 1 base, with 6 bases left between them. The CDR3 is 14 residues long. Germline V lookup: CDR1 ENHRY, CDR2 SYGVKD. This clonotype came up a few times. Its antigen is not identified. Whole-study results and caveats: The abundant beta clonotypes from cord blood had fewer insertions, and memory repertoires had none of this.

This same sample was also part of a study on T cells expressing NK-cell markers. From that paper: Seropositivity for HCMV was found in seven of the eight sequenced donors, with one seronegative. Of the CD8+ T cell pool in roughly six donors, roughly 1.0-8% was accounted for by dominant NKG2C+ clonotypes.

Material: CD8+ T cells sorted from blood. The chain is built from TRBV10-3 and TRBJ2-5; unclear D gene. This clonotype originated in a woman between 18 and 30 years old in good health. The CDR3: CAISESVIQETQYF. CDR3 DNA: TGTGCCATCAGTGAGTCGGTTATCCAAGAGACCCAGTACTTC.